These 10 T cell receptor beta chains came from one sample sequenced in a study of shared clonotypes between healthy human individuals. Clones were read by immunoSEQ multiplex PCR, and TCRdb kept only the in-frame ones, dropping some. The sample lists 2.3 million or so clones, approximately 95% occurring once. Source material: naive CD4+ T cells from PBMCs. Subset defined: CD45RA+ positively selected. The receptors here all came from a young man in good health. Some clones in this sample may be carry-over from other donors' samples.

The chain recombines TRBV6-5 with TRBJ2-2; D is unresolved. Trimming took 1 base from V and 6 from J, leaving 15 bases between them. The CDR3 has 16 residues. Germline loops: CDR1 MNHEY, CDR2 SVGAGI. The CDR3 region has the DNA TGTGCCAGCAGTTACTTCCGGATAAGGGCCCCCGGGGAGCTGTTTTTT. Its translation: CASSYFRIRAPGELFF.

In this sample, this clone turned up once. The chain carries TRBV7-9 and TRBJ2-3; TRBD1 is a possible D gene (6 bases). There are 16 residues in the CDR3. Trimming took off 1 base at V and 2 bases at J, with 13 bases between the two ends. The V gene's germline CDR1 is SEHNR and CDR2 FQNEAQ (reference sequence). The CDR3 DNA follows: TGTGCCAGCAGCTTAGTCCAGGGGCACCTCACAGATACGCAGTATTTT. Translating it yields CASSLVQGHLTDTQYF.

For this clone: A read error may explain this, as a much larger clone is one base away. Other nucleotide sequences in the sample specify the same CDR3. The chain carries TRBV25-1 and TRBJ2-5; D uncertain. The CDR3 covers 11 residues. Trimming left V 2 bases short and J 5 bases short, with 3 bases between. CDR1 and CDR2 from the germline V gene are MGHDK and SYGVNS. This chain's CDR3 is CASSEGETQYF. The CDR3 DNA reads TGTGCCAGCAGTGAAGGGGAGACCCAGTACTTC.

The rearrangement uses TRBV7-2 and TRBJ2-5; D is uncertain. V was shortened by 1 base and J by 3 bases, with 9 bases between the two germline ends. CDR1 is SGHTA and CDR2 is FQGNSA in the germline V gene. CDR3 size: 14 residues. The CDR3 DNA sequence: TGTGCCAGCAGCTTAGGGGCCCCTAAAGAGACCCAGTACTTC. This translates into CASSLGAPKETQYF.

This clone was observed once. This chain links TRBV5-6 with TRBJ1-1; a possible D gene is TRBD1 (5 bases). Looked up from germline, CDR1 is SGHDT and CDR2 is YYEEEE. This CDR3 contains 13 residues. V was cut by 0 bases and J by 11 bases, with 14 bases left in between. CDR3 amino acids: CASSLAGPPSAFF. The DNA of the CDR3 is TGTGCCAGCAGCTTGGCGGGACCCCCAAGCGCTTTCTTT.

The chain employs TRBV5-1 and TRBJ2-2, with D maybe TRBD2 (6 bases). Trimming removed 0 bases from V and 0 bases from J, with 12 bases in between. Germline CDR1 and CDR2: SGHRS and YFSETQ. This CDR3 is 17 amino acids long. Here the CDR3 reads CASSLGRASANTGELFF. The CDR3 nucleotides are TGCGCCAGCAGCTTGGGCAGGGCTAGCGCGAACACCGGGGAGCTGTTTTTT. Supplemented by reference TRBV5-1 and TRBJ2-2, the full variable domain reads KAGVTQTPRYLIKTRGQQVTLSCSPISGHRSVSWYQQTPGQGLQFLFEYFSETQRNKGNFPGRFSGRQFSNSRSEMNVSTLELGDSALYLCASSLGRASANTGELFFGEGSRLTVL.

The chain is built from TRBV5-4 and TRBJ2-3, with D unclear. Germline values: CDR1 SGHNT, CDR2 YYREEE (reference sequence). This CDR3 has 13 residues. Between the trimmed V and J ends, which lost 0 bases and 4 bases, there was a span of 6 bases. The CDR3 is CASSLVSPDTQYF. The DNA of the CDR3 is TGTGCCAGCAGCTTGGTCTCTCCAGATACGCAGTATTTT.

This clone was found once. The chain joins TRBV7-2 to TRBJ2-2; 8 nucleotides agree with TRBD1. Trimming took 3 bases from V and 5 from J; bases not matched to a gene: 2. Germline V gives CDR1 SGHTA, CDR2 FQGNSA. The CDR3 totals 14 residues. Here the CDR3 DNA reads TGTGCCAGCAGCTTTCGACAGGGGACCGGGGAGCTGTTTTTT. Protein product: CASSFRQGTGELFF.

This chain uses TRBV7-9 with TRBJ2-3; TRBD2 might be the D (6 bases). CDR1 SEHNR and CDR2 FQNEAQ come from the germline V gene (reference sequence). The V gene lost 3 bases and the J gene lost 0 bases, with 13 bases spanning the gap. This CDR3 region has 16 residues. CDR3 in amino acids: CASSLGLGTSTDTQYF. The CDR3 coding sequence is TGTGCCAGCAGCTTGGGATTAGGGACTAGCACAGATACGCAGTATTTT.

In DNA form, the CDR3 reads TGTGCCAGCAAAGACCCCTACGAGCAGTACTTC. Encoded protein: CASKDPYEQYF. The J gene is TRBJ2-7, the V gene TRBV6-6; D is uncertain. The germline V gene encodes CDR1 MNHNY and CDR2 SVGAGI (reference sequence). The CDR3 consists of 11 residues. Trimming took 7 bases from V and 2 from J, leaving 6 bases between them.